Presented here are 23 T cell receptor beta chains from one specimen sequenced in a study of T cell repertoires and Cas9 in healthy adults. Repertoires were generated with immunoSEQ multiplex PCR, while TCRdb's copy carries only in-frame clones and drops some. The sample consists of approximately 23,000 clones, about 90% of them appearing once. Specimen: CD4+ effector T cells (CD127+, CD25-, CD137-, CD154-) from PBMCs; culture status not recorded. These receptors all come from a human donor in good health.

V and J are TRBV7-9 and TRBJ2-7; D tentatively reads TRBD1 or TRBD2 (5 bases each). Between the trimmed V and J ends, which lost 6 bases and 5 bases, there was a span of 17 bases. There are 14 residues in the CDR3. Germline V gene data show CDR1 as SEHNR and CDR2 as FQNEAQ (reference sequence). CDR3 loop: CASSFEGLSDEQYF. CDR3 DNA: TGTGCCAGCAGTTTCGAGGGGTTGAGTGACGAGCAGTACTTC.

The CDR3 spells CASSLLRGSYEQYF. The CDR3 nucleotides read TGCGCCAGCAGCTTGCTTAGGGGCAGCTACGAGCAGTACTTC. The chain couples TRBV5-1 to TRBJ2-7, with D possibly being TRBD1 (5 bases). The CDR3 sequence is 14 residues long. Germline assignment: CDR1 SGHRS and CDR2 YFSETQ. With 1 base removed from V and 3 bases from J, the gap between germline ends came to 11 bases.

This clone occurred once. This chain joins TRBV28 and TRBJ2-5; D may be TRBD1 (5 bases). The J call may be incorrect, as the DNA end agrees better with TRBJ2-7. From germline, CDR1 is MDHEN and CDR2 SYDVKM. This CDR3 contains 15 residues. The CDR3 protein is CASSLSPRQRNEQYF. DNA for the CDR3: TGTGCCAGCAGTTTATCACCCCGACAGAGGAACGAGCAGTACTTC.

Of note for this clone: Other DNA sequences of this sample code for an identical CDR3. This chain connects TRBV28 to TRBJ1-1; D is unclear. The CDR3 spans 12 residues. V was trimmed by 5 bases and J by 11 bases, leaving 15 bases between them. Germline-derived CDR1 and CDR2 are MDHEN and SYDVKM. The CDR3 reads CASSRTESVAFF. The CDR3 DNA reads as TGTGCCAGCAGTCGGACGGAATCTGTGGCTTTCTTT. Based on the CDR3 plus reference TRBV28 and TRBJ1-1, the full variable domain is DVKVTQSSRYLVKRTGEKVFLECVQDMDHENMFWYRQDPGLGLRLIYFSYDVKMKEKGDIPEGYSVSREKKERFSLILESASTNQTSMYLCASSRTESVAFFGQGTRLTVV.

The chain joins TRBV29-1 to TRBJ2-3; 11 nucleotides match TRBD2. The junction had 5 bases not matched to a gene; V was cut back by 7 bases and J by 2 bases. The V gene's germline CDR1 is SQVTM and CDR2 ANQGSEA. This CDR3 spans 14 amino acids. This CDR3 reads CSATSGSSTDTQYF. CDR3 coding DNA: TGCAGCGCTACTAGCGGGAGTTCCACAGATACGCAGTATTTT.

This clone has a single count. The rearrangement links TRBV7-2 to TRBJ2-1, with TRBD2 matching 8 bases. The CDR3 totals 16 residues. The germline gives CDR1 SGHTA, CDR2 FQGNSA. Trimming cost V 2 bases and J 6 bases; bases outside gene matches: 9. The CDR3 protein is CASSLFPAGVPNEQFF. As DNA, the CDR3 is TGTGCCAGCAGCTTATTCCCAGCGGGAGTTCCCAATGAGCAGTTCTTC.

This chain joins TRBV7-9 and TRBJ2-1; 9 bases line up with TRBD2. V was clipped by 3 bases and J by 3 bases; unmatched bases: 3. The CDR3 totals 15 residues. CDR1 and CDR2 from the germline V gene are SEHNR and FQNEAQ (reference sequence). CDR3 in DNA: TGTGCCAGCAGCTTTTCTAGCGGGGACTACAATGAGCAGTTCTTC. Translating it yields CASSFSSGDYNEQFF.

The chain recombines TRBV28 with TRBJ1-1; TRBD1 might be the D (6 bases). The CDR3 runs to 14 residues. Germline CDR1 is MDHEN and CDR2 is SYDVKM. The V end was cut by 4 bases, the J end by 7 bases, with 16 bases between. This CDR3 reads CASSSLDSPFEAFF. In DNA form, the CDR3 reads TGTGCCAGCAGTTCCCTGGACAGCCCCTTTGAAGCTTTCTTT.

The CDR3 region has the DNA TGTGCCATCAGGGGACTAGCGGATCCCACCGGGGAGCTGTTTTTT. Amino acids: CAIRGLADPTGELFF. This sequence joins TRBV10-3 and TRBJ2-2; 11 bases align to TRBD2. This CDR3 has 15 residues. Per the germline V gene, CDR1 is ENHRY and CDR2 is SYGVKD. Losses at the gene ends were 6 bases for V and 4 bases for J; bases not matched to a gene: 4.

The CDR3 is CASSQTGGELNTEAFF. In nucleotides, the CDR3 is TGTGCCAGCTCACAAACAGGGGGGGAGTTGAACACTGAAGCTTTCTTT. This chain connects TRBV18 to TRBJ1-1; 8 bases are a match to TRBD1. CDR1 and CDR2 (germline): KGHSH, LQKENI. The CDR3 consists of 16 residues. The junction had 7 bases not matched to a gene; V was cut back by 4 bases and J by 0 bases.

This clone was recorded only once. The chain recombines TRBV29-1 with TRBJ2-1; D is tentatively TRBD1 or TRBD2 (6 bases each). The V end lost 8 bases, the J end lost 9 bases, and 23 bases lay between the germline ends. Germline V gives CDR1 SQVTM, CDR2 ANQGSEA. This CDR3 has 14 residues. The CDR3: CSCNLSGGGGEQFF. CDR3 bases: TGCAGCTGTAACCTTAGCGGAGGAGGGGGTGAGCAGTTCTTC.

This clone was seen once. The chain carries TRBV9 and TRBJ1-3, with D hard to call. This CDR3 is 14 amino acids long. Germline CDR1 and CDR2: SGDLS and YYNGEE. Trimming stripped 0 bases from V and 0 bases from J, with 4 bases between. CDR3 amino acids: CASSVARSGNTIYF. The CDR3 nucleotides are TGTGCCAGCAGCGTAGCCCGCTCTGGAAACACCATATATTTT.

V is TRBV11-2 and J is TRBJ2-7; D is unclear. Germline loops: CDR1 SGHAT, CDR2 FQNNGV. The CDR3 sequence is 12 residues long. V was shortened by 5 bases and J by 2 bases, with 7 bases between the two germline ends. This CDR3 reads CASSRSTYEQYF. The CDR3 region has the DNA TGTGCCAGCAGCAGGAGTACCTACGAGCAGTACTTC. Drawing the rest from reference TRBV11-2 and TRBJ2-7, the complete variable domain is EAGVAQSPRYKIIEKRQSVAFWCNPISGHATLYWYQQILGQGPKLLIQFQNNGVVDDSQLPKDRFSAERLKGVDSTLKIQPAKLEDSAVYLCASSRSTYEQYFGPGTRLTVT.

The rearrangement uses TRBV7-6 and TRBJ2-7; TRBD2 agrees at 7 bases. The CDR3 sequence is 14 residues long. Germline V gives CDR1 SGHVS, CDR2 FNYEAQ. Trimming took 5 bases from V and 2 from J; bases not matched to a gene: 6. CDR3 protein: CASSPTSGTYEQYF. The CDR3 nucleotides are TGTGCCAGCAGCCCCACCAGCGGGACCTACGAGCAGTACTTC.

The rearrangement uses TRBV19 and TRBJ2-6; tentatively, D is TRBD1 or TRBD2 (6 bases each). The CDR3 loop spans 16 amino acids. The germline V gene encodes CDR1 LNHDA and CDR2 SQIVND (reference sequence). V shed 7 bases and J shed 1 base, with 14 bases lying between them. For the CDR3, the DNA is TGTGCCAGTACGGGGGCTGCCCGATCTGGGGCCAACGTCCTGACTTTC. Amino acid sequence: CASTGAARSGANVLTF. Looking up the rest from reference TRBV19 and TRBJ2-6 gives the full variable domain: DGGITQSPKYLFRKEGQNVTLSCEQNLNHDAMYWYRQDPGQGLRLIYYSQIVNDFQKGDIAEGYSVSREKKESFPLTVTSAQKNPTAFYLCASTGAARSGANVLTFGAGSRLTVL.

V and J are TRBV5-6 and TRBJ1-5, with a possible D match to TRBD1 (6 bases). The CDR3 totals 14 residues. The germline V gene has CDR1 SGHDT and CDR2 YYEEEE. V was shortened by 4 bases and J by 0 bases, with 8 bases between the two germline ends. In DNA form, the CDR3 reads TGTGCCAGCAGCCTGGGACATAGCAATCAGCCCCAGCATTTT. Protein product: CASSLGHSNQPQHF.

This chain uses TRBV2 with TRBJ1-4; TRBD1 agrees at 9 bases. The germline V gene has CDR1 SNHLY and CDR2 FYNNEI. V dropped 8 bases and J dropped 8; count of bases not matched to a gene: 9. The CDR3 has 14 amino acids. The CDR3 spells CASGIQGAREKLFF. The CDR3 DNA follows: TGTGCCAGCGGGATACAGGGGGCCAGGGAAAAACTGTTTTTT.

The V call is TRBV7-2, the J call TRBJ2-5; 7 nucleotides match TRBD1. Germline assignment: CDR1 SGHTA and CDR2 FQGNSA. V shed 0 bases and J 5 bases; nucleotides not matched to a gene: 6. There are 15 residues in the CDR3. As DNA, the CDR3 is TGTGCCAGCAGCTTAGCTGGGACAGCATGGGAGACCCAGTACTTC. Protein sequence: CASSLAGTAWETQYF. Drawing the rest from reference TRBV7-2 and TRBJ2-5, the complete variable domain is GAGVSQSPSNKVTEKGKDVELRCDPISGHTALYWYRQSLGQGLEFLIYFQGNSAPDKSGLPSDRFSAERTGGSVSTLTIQRTQQEDSAVYLCASSLAGTAWETQYFGPGTRLLVL.

V gene TRBV28 combines with J gene TRBJ1-5; 12 nucleotides line up with TRBD1. The trim removed 5 bases at V and 6 bases at J, leaving 8 bases unmatched. The germline V gene has CDR1 MDHEN and CDR2 SYDVKM. The CDR3 runs to 16 residues. This chain's CDR3 is CASSKGTGGAFQPQHF. CDR3 coding DNA: TGTGCCAGCAGTAAAGGGACAGGGGGCGCGTTTCAGCCCCAGCATTTT.

This rearrangement joins TRBV7-9 to TRBJ2-1; the D gene is possibly TRBD1 (5 bases). CDR3 length: 16 amino acids. From germline, CDR1 is SEHNR and CDR2 FQNEAQ (reference sequence). V was shortened by 4 bases and J by 3 bases, with 16 bases between the two germline ends. The CDR3 loop is CASSSPGFVDYNEQFF. In DNA, the CDR3 is TGTGCCAGCAGCTCCCCAGGGTTCGTGGACTACAATGAGCAGTTCTTC.

The chain combines TRBV6-5 with TRBJ2-7; D is unresolved. The germline V gene has CDR1 MNHEY and CDR2 SVGAGI. V lost 5 bases, J lost 6 bases, and 14 bases lay in between. There are 13 residues in the CDR3. The CDR3 protein is CASSPSSLSEQYF. Written as DNA, the CDR3 is TGTGCCAGCAGTCCTTCTAGTCTCTCCGAGCAGTACTTC.

The chain recombines TRBV28 with TRBJ1-2; D may be TRBD1 (5 bases). Between the trimmed V and J ends, which lost 11 bases and 2 bases, there was a span of 18 bases. Germline V gives CDR1 MDHEN, CDR2 SYDVKM. The CDR3 covers 14 residues. In DNA form, the CDR3 reads TGTGCCGCACAGGAGAGCCTGCTCAACTATGGCTACACCTTC. Translation gives CAAQESLLNYGYTF.

This rearrangement joins TRBV28 to TRBJ2-3; 9 nucleotides agree with TRBD1. The CDR3 is 15 residues long. Germline CDR1 reads MDHEN; CDR2 reads SYDVKM. V lost 4 bases to trimming and J lost 0 bases; unmatched junction nucleotides: 2. The CDR3 DNA reads TGTGCCAGCAGTTCCGGGACAGGGAGCACAGATACGCAGTATTTT. Its protein is CASSSGTGSTDTQYF.